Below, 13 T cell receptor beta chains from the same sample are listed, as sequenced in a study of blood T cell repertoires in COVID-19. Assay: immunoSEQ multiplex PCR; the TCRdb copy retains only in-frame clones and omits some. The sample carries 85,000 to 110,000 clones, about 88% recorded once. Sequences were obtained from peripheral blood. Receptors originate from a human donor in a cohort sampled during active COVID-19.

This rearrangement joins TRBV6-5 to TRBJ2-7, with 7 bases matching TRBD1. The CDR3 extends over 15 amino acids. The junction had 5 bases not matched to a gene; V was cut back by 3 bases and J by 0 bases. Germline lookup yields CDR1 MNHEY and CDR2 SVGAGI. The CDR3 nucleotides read TGTGCCAGCAGTTATGGGGCAGGGGGCTCCTACGAGCAGTACTTC. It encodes CASSYGAGGSYEQYF.

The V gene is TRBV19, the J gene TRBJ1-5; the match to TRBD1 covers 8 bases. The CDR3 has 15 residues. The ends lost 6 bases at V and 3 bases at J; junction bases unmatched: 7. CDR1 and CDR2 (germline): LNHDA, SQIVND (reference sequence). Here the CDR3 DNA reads TGTGCCAGTAGCGAACAGGGGGTGTTCAATCAGCCCCAGCATTTT. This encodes CASSEQGVFNQPQHF.

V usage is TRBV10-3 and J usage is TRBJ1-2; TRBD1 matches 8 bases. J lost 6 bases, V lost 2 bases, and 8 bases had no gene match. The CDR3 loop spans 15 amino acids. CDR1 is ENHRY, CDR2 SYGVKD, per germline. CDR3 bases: TGTGCCATCAGTGAGGGTAAGGACAGGGCTGATGGCTACACCTTC. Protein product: CAISEGKDRADGYTF.

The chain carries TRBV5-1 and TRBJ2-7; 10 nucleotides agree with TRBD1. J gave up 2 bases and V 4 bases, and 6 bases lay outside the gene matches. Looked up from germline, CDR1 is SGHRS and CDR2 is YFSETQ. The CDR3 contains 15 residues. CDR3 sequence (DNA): TGCGCCAGCAGCCCCTGGACAGGGGGGACCTACGAGCAGTACTTC. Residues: CASSPWTGGTYEQYF.

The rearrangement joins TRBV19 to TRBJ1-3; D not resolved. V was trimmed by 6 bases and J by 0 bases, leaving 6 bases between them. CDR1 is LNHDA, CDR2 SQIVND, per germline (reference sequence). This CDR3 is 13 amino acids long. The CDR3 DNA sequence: TGTGCCAGTAGGATCGGCTCTGGAAACACCATATATTTT. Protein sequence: CASRIGSGNTIYF.

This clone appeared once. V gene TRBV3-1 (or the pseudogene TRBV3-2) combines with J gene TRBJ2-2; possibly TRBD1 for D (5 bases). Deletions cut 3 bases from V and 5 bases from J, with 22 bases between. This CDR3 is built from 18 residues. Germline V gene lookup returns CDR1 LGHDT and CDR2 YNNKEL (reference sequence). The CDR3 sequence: CASSQDPFLQGWTGELFF. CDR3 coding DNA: TGTGCCAGCAGCCAGGACCCGTTCCTCCAGGGATGGACCGGGGAGCTGTTTTTT.

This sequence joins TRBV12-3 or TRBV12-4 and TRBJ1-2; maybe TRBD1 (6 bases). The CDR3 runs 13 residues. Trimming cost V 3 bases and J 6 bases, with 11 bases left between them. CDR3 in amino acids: CASSLVGANGYTF. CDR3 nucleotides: TGTGCCAGCAGTTTGGTGGGGGCCAATGGCTACACCTTC.

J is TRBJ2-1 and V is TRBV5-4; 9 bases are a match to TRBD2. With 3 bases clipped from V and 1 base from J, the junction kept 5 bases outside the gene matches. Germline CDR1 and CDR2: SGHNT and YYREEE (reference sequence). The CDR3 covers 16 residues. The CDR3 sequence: CASSSNSGSSYNEQFF. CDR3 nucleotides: TGTGCCAGCAGCTCGAATAGCGGGAGTTCCTACAATGAGCAGTTCTTC.

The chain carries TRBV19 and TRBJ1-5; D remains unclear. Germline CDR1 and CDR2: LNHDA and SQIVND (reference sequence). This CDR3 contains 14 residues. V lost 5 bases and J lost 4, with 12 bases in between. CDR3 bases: TGTGCCAGTAGTTTCTCCACCGGGAATCAGCCCCAGCATTTT. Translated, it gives CASSFSTGNQPQHF.

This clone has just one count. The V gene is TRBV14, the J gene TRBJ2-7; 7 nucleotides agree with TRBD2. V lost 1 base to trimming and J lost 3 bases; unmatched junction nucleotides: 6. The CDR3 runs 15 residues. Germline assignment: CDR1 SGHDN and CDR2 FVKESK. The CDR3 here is CASSQALGGFYEQYF. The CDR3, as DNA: TGTGCCAGCAGCCAAGCCCTCGGGGGGTTCTACGAGCAGTACTTC.

CDR3: CSVRPGQGDFRRSYNEQFF. For the CDR3, the DNA is TGCAGCGTTAGGCCGGGACAGGGGGATTTTCGAAGGTCCTACAATGAGCAGTTCTTC. The chain has TRBV29-1 and TRBJ2-1, with 11 nucleotides matching TRBD1. There are 19 residues in the CDR3. Germline trimming cut 5 bases from V and 1 base from J; bases unmatched to any gene: 16. Per the germline V gene, CDR1 is SQVTM and CDR2 is ANQGSEA.

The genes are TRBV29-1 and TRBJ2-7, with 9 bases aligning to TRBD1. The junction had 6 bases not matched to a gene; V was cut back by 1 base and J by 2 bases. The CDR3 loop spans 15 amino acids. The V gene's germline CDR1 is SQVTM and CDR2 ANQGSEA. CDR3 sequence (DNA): TGCAGCGTTGAAGTCTACGGGACAGGGACCTACGAGCAGTACTTC. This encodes CSVEVYGTGTYEQYF.

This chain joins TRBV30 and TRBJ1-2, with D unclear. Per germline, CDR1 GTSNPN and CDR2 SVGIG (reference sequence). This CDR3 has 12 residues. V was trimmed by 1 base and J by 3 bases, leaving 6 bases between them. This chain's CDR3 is CAWSDTDYGYTF. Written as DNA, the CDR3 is TGTGCCTGGAGTGACACCGACTATGGCTACACCTTC.